These 17 T cell receptor beta chains came from one sample sequenced in a study of blood T cell repertoires in COVID-19. Clones were sequenced by immunoSEQ multiplex PCR, and TCRdb holds only the in-frame ones, with some missing. This sample yields around 230,000 clones, of which approximately 89% are seen a single time; 4% belongs to the top ten. The sequenced material came from PBMCs or T cells enriched from blood (not recorded which). All receptors come from a woman younger than 45 with acute COVID-19.

The chain employs TRBV29-1 and TRBJ1-1, with unresolved D. The length of the CDR3 is 14 residues. The ends were cut back, 1 base at V and 0 bases at J, with 9 bases in the middle. Looked up from germline, CDR1 is SQVTM and CDR2 is ANQGSEA. This CDR3 is CSVEGAALNTEAFF. In DNA, the CDR3 is TGCAGCGTTGAAGGAGCTGCCCTGAACACTGAAGCTTTCTTT.

The rearrangement links TRBV19 to TRBJ1-2; D call uncertain. CDR1 is LNHDA and CDR2 is SQIVND in the germline V gene (reference sequence). This CDR3 region has 13 residues. V was trimmed by 3 bases and J by 2 bases, leaving 7 bases between them. CDR3 in amino acids: CASSMGSNYGYTF. CDR3 sequence (DNA): TGTGCCAGTAGTATGGGCAGCAACTATGGCTACACCTTC.

This sequence joins TRBV11-2 and TRBJ2-1, with D possibly being TRBD2 (6 bases). Trimming shortened V by 5 bases and J by 9 bases, and 11 bases separated the two germline ends. The CDR3 has 12 amino acids. CDR1 and CDR2 from the germline V gene are SGHAT and FQNNGV. CDR3 loop: CASSIGGIEQFF. The DNA for the CDR3 is TGTGCCAGCAGCATTGGGGGGATTGAGCAGTTCTTC. Filled out from reference TRBV11-2 and TRBJ2-1, the complete variable domain reads EAGVAQSPRYKIIEKRQSVAFWCNPISGHATLYWYQQILGQGPKLLIQFQNNGVVDDSQLPKDRFSAERLKGVDSTLKIQPAKLEDSAVYLCASSIGGIEQFFGPGTRLTVL.

The chain joins TRBV28 to TRBJ1-2; the match to TRBD1 covers 11 bases. The germline V gene encodes CDR1 MDHEN and CDR2 SYDVKM. The CDR3 is 15 residues long. The ends lost 4 bases at V and 6 bases at J; junction bases unmatched: 7. The CDR3 sequence is CASSSGTGGRNGYTF. Here the CDR3 DNA reads TGTGCCAGCAGTTCCGGGACAGGGGGTCGGAATGGCTACACCTTC.

The V and J genes are TRBV29-1 and TRBJ2-7; 7 bases are shared with TRBD1. From germline, CDR1 is SQVTM and CDR2 ANQGSEA. V dropped 4 bases and J dropped 5; count of bases not matched to a gene: 8. This CDR3 has 13 residues. CDR3 protein: CSVGQGQSHEQYF. DNA for the CDR3: TGCAGCGTTGGACAGGGACAGAGCCACGAGCAGTACTTC.

This chain connects TRBV9 to TRBJ1-5; the D is unclear. The CDR3 consists of 15 residues. V lost 6 bases, J lost 10 bases, and 23 bases lay in between. Germline V gene lookup returns CDR1 SGDLS and CDR2 YYNGEE. The CDR3 here is CASKLGRKTISPQHF. The CDR3 region has the DNA TGTGCCAGCAAGTTAGGCAGGAAAACAATCAGCCCCCAGCATTTT.

The chain recombines TRBV27 with TRBJ2-5; D call uncertain. V was trimmed by 3 bases and J by 1 base, leaving 9 bases between them. This CDR3 region has 14 residues. The germline V gene has CDR1 MNHEY and CDR2 SMNVEV (reference sequence). Here the CDR3 reads CASSLGLPQETQYF. CDR3 sequence (DNA): TGTGCCAGCAGTTTGGGCCTCCCCCAAGAGACCCAGTACTTC.

The CDR3 DNA reads as TGTGCCAGCAGTTACTCATGGGGGGAAAACACCATATATTTT. It encodes CASSYSWGENTIYF. The chain is built from TRBV6-5 and TRBJ1-3, with D possibly TRBD1 on 5 matching bases. The CDR3 is 14 residues long. Trimming stripped 0 bases from V and 6 bases from J, with 9 bases between. Per the germline V gene, CDR1 is MNHEY and CDR2 is SVGAGI.

The rearrangement joins TRBV9 to TRBJ1-1; D call uncertain. This CDR3 region has 11 residues. The ends were cut back, 3 bases at V and 13 bases at J, with 13 bases in the middle. Germline loops: CDR1 SGDLS, CDR2 YYNGEE. CDR3 amino acids: CASSASSVIFF. In DNA, the CDR3 is TGTGCCAGCAGCGCATCCTCAGTTATTTTCTTT.

This rearrangement joins TRBV2 to TRBJ1-6; no definite D call. The germline CDR1 and CDR2 sequences are SNHLY and FYNNEI. Trimming stripped 5 bases from V and 2 bases from J, with 4 bases between. The CDR3 covers 13 residues. The CDR3 loop is CASSRAYNSPLHF. CDR3 in DNA: TGTGCCAGCAGTCGTGCCTATAATTCACCCCTCCACTTT.

The chain couples TRBV29-1 to TRBJ1-2, with TRBD1 matching over 7 bases. This CDR3 comprises 14 residues. Germline V gene sequence: CDR1 SQVTM, CDR2 ANQGSEA. J lost 4 bases, V lost 0 bases, and 5 bases had no gene match. CDR3 nucleotides: TGCAGCGTTGAAGATGAGGACAGGAGCTATGGCTACACCTTC. It is translated as CSVEDEDRSYGYTF.

This clone came up once. The V and J genes are TRBV7-8 and TRBJ2-1; 11 nucleotides line up with TRBD2. Germline lookup yields CDR1 SGHVS and CDR2 FQNEAQ. The CDR3 sequence is 16 residues long. V trimming: 5 bases; J trimming: 5 bases; junction bases outside the gene matches: 8. The CDR3 bases are TGTGCCAGCAGCGGGGGACTAGCGGTGGGAAACAATGAGCAGTTCTTC. Translation: CASSGGLAVGNNEQFF.

The chain couples TRBV7-9 to TRBJ2-5; 10 bases map to TRBD1. CDR3 size: 15 residues. The germline V gene encodes CDR1 SEHNR and CDR2 FQNEAQ (reference sequence). Trimming took 5 bases from V and 0 from J; bases not matched to a gene: 3. The CDR3 DNA follows: TGTGCCAGCAGCCTGGGACAGGGGTACCAAGAGACCCAGTACTTC. The encoded protein is CASSLGQGYQETQYF.

The J gene is TRBJ2-7, the V gene TRBV15, with D maybe TRBD1 (5 bases). Trimming shortened V by 9 bases and J by 0 bases, and 18 bases separated the two germline ends. The CDR3 is 15 residues long. The germline gives CDR1 LNHNV, CDR2 YYDKDF (reference sequence). CDR3 coding DNA: TGTGCCACAGGGGTCGGGTTCCTGAGCTCCTACGAGCAGTACTTC. It codes for CATGVGFLSSYEQYF.

The chain links TRBV9 to TRBJ2-1; TRBD1 agrees at 8 bases. Germline CDR1 SGDLS, CDR2 YYNGEE. V shed 7 bases and J 1 base; nucleotides not matched to a gene: 16. This CDR3 has 18 amino acids. CDR3 sequence: CASPFTGQEALSYNEQFF. The CDR3 DNA sequence: TGTGCCAGCCCCTTTACGGGACAGGAAGCCTTATCCTACAATGAGCAGTTCTTC. The whole variable domain, remainder taken from reference TRBV9 and TRBJ2-1, is DSGVTQTPKHLITATGQRVTLRCSPRSGDLSVYWYQQSLDQGLQFLIQYYNGEERAKGNILERFSAQQFPDLHSELNLSSLELGDSALYFCASPFTGQEALSYNEQFFGPGTRLTVL.

The chain links TRBV7-2 to TRBJ1-1; 9 positions agree with TRBD1. With 1 base clipped from V and 0 bases from J, the junction kept 6 bases outside the gene matches. The V gene's germline CDR1 is SGHTA and CDR2 FQGNSA. CDR3 size: 17 residues. In DNA, the CDR3 is TGTGCCAGCAGCTTAGAGGGACAGGGAGCCCTGAACACTGAAGCTTTCTTT. Protein sequence: CASSLEGQGALNTEAFF.

The genes are TRBV6-4 and TRBJ2-2; 7 nucleotides line up with TRBD2. Unmatched junction bases numbered 3, after V lost 5 bases and J lost 3 bases. Germline V gives CDR1 MRHNA, CDR2 SNTAGT. The CDR3 consists of 14 residues. CDR3 protein: CASSLSGDTGELFF. The CDR3 DNA follows: TGTGCCAGCAGTCTAAGCGGGGACACCGGGGAGCTGTTTTTT.